Below, 16 T cell receptor beta chains from the same sample are listed, as sequenced in a study of blood T cells in healthy people across ages. PCR was performed a second time for about 6 to 11 cycles using a sample-barcoded 5' primer and a J-beta primer mix. TCRdb re-derived calls from the 5' RACE reads in MiXCR, one entry per CDR3 protein. The sample yields some 1,500,000 distinct CDR3 sequences, approximately 43% seen once. Sequencing was done on a sample of blood. All receptors come from a woman between 18 and 30 years old in good health.

The V and J genes are TRBV20-1 and TRBJ2-3, with 13 bases fitting TRBD2. The CDR3 totals 16 residues. Trimming at V came to 1 base and at J to 7 bases, leaving 8 bases not matched to a gene. Per germline, CDR1 DFQATT and CDR2 SNEGSKA (reference sequence). This chain's CDR3 is CSARVTSGRALNTQYF. The CDR3 nucleotides are TGCAGTGCTAGAGTTACTAGCGGGAGGGCATTGAATACGCAGTATTTT.

The chain couples TRBV7-4 to TRBJ1-2, with TRBD1 as a possible D gene (6 bases). Germline assignment: CDR1 SGHVT and CDR2 SQSDAQ. The CDR3 covers 17 residues. V shed 0 bases and J shed 2 bases, with 16 bases lying between them. CDR3 sequence reads: CASSLALRNRVNYGYTF. In nucleotides, the CDR3 is TGTGCCAGCAGCTTAGCGCTAAGAAACAGGGTGAACTATGGCTACACCTTC.

This clonotype has just one count. This chain connects TRBV10-3 to TRBJ2-7; 9 bases are shared with TRBD1. V lost 2 bases and J lost 9; bases outside the gene matches: 5. This CDR3 has 13 residues. Germline CDR1 ENHRY, CDR2 SYGVKD. CDR3: CAISETGGTGQYF. As DNA, the CDR3 is TGTGCCATCAGTGAGACAGGGGGCACAGGGCAGTACTTC.

The chain employs TRBV25-1 and TRBJ1-1; D is uncertain. In germline, CDR1 is MGHDK, CDR2 SYGVNS. The CDR3 sequence is 14 residues long. Trimming took 0 bases from V and 1 from J, leaving 6 bases between them. CDR3 sequence (DNA): TGTGCCAGCAGTGAATACATGGGGAACACTGAAGCTTTCTTT. It specifies CASSEYMGNTEAFF. The full variable domain, its missing parts supplied by reference TRBV25-1 and TRBJ1-1, is EADIYQTPRYLVIGTGKKITLECSQTMGHDKMYWYQQDPGMELHLIHYSYGVNSTEKGDLSSESTVSRIRTEHFPLTLESARPSHTSQYLCASSEYMGNTEAFFGQGTRLTVV.

This clonotype appeared a few times. The chain uses TRBV9 and TRBJ2-3; 8 bases are a match to TRBD1. The CDR3 covers 17 residues. Germline V gene data show CDR1 as SGDLS and CDR2 as YYNGEE. Trimming at V came to 3 bases and at J to 1 base, leaving 10 bases not matched to a gene. The CDR3 nucleotides read TGTGCCAGCAGCGCCAGGTCTCAGGGGGCGCGCACAGATACGCAGTATTTT. Translation gives CASSARSQGARTDTQYF. Variable domain in full (rest from reference TRBV9 and TRBJ2-3): DSGVTQTPKHLITATGQRVTLRCSPRSGDLSVYWYQQSLDQGLQFLIQYYNGEERAKGNILERFSAQQFPDLHSELNLSSLELGDSALYFCASSARSQGARTDTQYFGPGTRLTVL.

This chain connects TRBV4-3 to TRBJ1-4; no clear D gene. CDR1 LGHNA and CDR2 YSLEER come from the germline V gene. Trimming cost V 6 bases and J 7 bases, with 12 bases left between them. The CDR3 is made up of 13 amino acids. CDR3 sequence: CASSLGRSEKLFF. The CDR3 DNA follows: TGCGCCAGCAGTTTGGGCAGGTCTGAAAAACTGTTTTTT.

This clonotype was observed a few times. Sequence at one end of the junction differs from germline and may be a read error. This chain joins TRBV7-9 and TRBJ2-5; 8 bases map to TRBD1. From germline, CDR1 is SEHNR and CDR2 FQNEAQ (reference sequence). The CDR3 consists of 14 residues. DNA for the CDR3: TGTACCAGCAGCTTACAGGGGGAAGGGGAGACCCAGTACTTC. Amino acids: CTSSLQGEGETQYF.

The V call is TRBV4-3, the J call TRBJ2-2, with TRBD1 identical over 9 bases. The V gene end was trimmed by 4 bases and the J gene end by 4 bases; junction bases not matched to a gene: 4. Germline V CDR1 and CDR2: LGHNA, YSLEER. This CDR3 spans 15 amino acids. DNA of the CDR3: TGCGCCAGCAGCCGGGACAGGGTGGGCACCGGGGAGCTGTTTTTT. As protein: CASSRDRVGTGELFF.

The V call is TRBV6-2 or TRBV6-3, the J call TRBJ1-4, with unresolved D. Germline CDR1 and CDR2: MNHEY and SVGEGT. The CDR3 loop spans 19 amino acids. V lost 0 bases, J lost 1 base, and 18 bases lay in between. The CDR3 nucleotides read TGTGCCAGCAGTTACTCGAAATGGGAGATGGACGGAACTAATGAAAAACTGTTTTTT. Its protein is CASSYSKWEMDGTNEKLFF.

The V call is TRBV9, the J call TRBJ1-2; no firm D call. CDR1 and CDR2 from the germline V gene are SGDLS and YYNGEE. V lost 2 bases to trimming and J lost 5 bases, with 13 bases between them. This CDR3 spans 14 amino acids. The CDR3 bases are TGTGCCAGCAGCGTCGGTCCCCCAGGTTATGGCTACACCTTC. Amino acids: CASSVGPPGYGYTF.

This clonotype appeared once. CDR3 loop: CASSYSGIAYNSPLHF. The CDR3 region has the DNA TGTGCCAGCAGTTACTCGGGGATTGCTTATAATTCACCCCTCCACTTT. The chain carries TRBV6-6 and TRBJ1-6; D not resolved. V was shortened by 0 bases and J by 4 bases, with 10 bases between the two germline ends. Germline CDR1 reads MNHNY; CDR2 reads SVGAGI (reference sequence). The CDR3 runs to 16 residues.

CDR3 sequence: CASSPQGRSSYNEQFF. CDR3 DNA sequence: TGTGCCAGCAGTCCCCAGGGGCGGTCCTCCTACAATGAGCAGTTCTTC. The chain carries TRBV28 and TRBJ2-1; tentative D call: TRBD1 (6 bases). The CDR3 consists of 16 residues. V was clipped by 5 bases and J by 0 bases, with 14 bases between them. Germline V lookup: CDR1 MDHEN, CDR2 SYDVKM. The full variable domain, its missing parts supplied by reference TRBV28 and TRBJ2-1, is DVKVTQSSRYLVKRTGEKVFLECVQDMDHENMFWYRQDPGLGLRLIYFSYDVKMKEKGDIPEGYSVSREKKERFSLILESASTNQTSMYLCASSPQGRSSYNEQFFGPGTRLTVL.

This clonotype was seen more than once but under ten times. The chain recombines TRBV2 with TRBJ2-3; a weak D match, TRBD1 (6 bases). V lost 6 bases to trimming and J lost 6 bases, with 13 bases between them. CDR3 length: 13 residues. CDR1 is SNHLY, CDR2 FYNNEI, per germline. The CDR3 bases are TGTGCCAGCAGCGACGACAGGCGGGATACGCAGTATTTT. Amino acids: CASSDDRRDTQYF.

The chain uses TRBV6-2 or TRBV6-3 and TRBJ2-7; TRBD2 agrees at 10 bases. Germline CDR1 is MNHEY and CDR2 is SVGEGT. The CDR3 has 14 amino acids. V dropped 4 bases and J dropped 3; count of bases not matched to a gene: 3. CDR3 region: CASSSSGGIYEQYF. The CDR3 DNA sequence: TGTGCCAGCAGTTCTAGCGGGGGAATCTACGAGCAGTACTTC.

This clonotype was seen a few times. The chain has TRBV5-1 and TRBJ1-1, with unresolved D. V was cut by 3 bases and J by 1 base, with 7 bases left in between. CDR1 is SGHRS, CDR2 YFSETQ, per germline. This CDR3 contains 13 residues. The CDR3 here is CASSWSPNTEAFF. The CDR3 coding sequence is TGCGCCAGCAGCTGGAGCCCGAACACTGAAGCTTTCTTT.

The rearrangement joins TRBV7-9 to TRBJ1-2, with TRBD1 as a possible D gene (5 bases). Trimming pared 5 bases from V and 4 bases from J, leaving 17 bases between. This CDR3 region has 15 residues. In germline, CDR1 is SEHNR, CDR2 FQNEAQ (reference sequence). In DNA form, the CDR3 reads TGTGCCAGCAGCCATTCCCTTCGGGGGACCTATGGCTACACCTTC. Translation: CASSHSLRGTYGYTF.